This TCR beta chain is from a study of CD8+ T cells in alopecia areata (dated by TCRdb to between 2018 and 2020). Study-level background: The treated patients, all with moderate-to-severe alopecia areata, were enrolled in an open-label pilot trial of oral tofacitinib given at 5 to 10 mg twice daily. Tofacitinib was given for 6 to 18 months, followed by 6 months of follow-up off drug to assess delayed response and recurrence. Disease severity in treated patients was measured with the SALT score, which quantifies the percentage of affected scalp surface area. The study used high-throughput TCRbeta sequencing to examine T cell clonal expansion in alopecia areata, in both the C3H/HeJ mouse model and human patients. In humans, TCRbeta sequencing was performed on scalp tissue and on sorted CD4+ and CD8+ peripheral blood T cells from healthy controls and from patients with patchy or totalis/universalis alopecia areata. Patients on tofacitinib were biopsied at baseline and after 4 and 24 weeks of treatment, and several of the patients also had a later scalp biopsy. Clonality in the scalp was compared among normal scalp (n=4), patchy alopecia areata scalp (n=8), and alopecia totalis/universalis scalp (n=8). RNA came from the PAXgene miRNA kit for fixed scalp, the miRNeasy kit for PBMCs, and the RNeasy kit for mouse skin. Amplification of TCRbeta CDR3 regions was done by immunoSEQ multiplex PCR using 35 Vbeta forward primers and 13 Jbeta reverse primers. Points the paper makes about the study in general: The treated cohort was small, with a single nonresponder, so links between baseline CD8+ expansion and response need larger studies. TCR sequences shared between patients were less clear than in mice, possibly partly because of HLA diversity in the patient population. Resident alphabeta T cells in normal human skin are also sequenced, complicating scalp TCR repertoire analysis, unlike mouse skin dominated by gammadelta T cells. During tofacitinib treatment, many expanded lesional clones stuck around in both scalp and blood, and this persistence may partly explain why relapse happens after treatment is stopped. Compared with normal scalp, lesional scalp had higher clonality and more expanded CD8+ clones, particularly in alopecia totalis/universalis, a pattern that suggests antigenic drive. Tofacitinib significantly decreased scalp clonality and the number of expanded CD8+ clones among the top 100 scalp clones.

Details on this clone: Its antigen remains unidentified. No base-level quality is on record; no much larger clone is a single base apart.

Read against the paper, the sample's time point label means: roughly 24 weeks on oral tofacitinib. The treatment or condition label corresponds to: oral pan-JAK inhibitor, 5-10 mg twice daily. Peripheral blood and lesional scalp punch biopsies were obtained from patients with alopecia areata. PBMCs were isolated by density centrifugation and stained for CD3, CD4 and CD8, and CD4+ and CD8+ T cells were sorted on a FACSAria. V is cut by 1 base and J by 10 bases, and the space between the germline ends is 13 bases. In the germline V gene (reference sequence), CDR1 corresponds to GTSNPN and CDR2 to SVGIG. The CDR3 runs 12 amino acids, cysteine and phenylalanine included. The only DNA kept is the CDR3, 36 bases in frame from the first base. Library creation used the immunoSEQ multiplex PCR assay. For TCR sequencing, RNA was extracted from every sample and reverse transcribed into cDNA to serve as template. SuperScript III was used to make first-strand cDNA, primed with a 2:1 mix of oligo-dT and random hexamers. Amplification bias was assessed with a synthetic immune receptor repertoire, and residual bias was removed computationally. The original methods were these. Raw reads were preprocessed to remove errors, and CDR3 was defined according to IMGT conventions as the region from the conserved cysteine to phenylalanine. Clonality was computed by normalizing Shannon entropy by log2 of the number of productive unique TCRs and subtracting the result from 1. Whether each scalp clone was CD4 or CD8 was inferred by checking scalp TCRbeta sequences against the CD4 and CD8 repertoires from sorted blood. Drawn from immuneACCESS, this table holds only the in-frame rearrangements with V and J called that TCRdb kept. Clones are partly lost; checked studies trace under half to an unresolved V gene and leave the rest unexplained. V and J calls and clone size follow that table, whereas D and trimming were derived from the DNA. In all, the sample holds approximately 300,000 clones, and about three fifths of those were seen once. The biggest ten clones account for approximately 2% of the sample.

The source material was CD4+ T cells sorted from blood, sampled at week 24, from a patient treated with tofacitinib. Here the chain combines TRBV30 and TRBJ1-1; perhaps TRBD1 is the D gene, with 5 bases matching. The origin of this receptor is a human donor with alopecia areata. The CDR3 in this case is CAWSDGSGPAFF. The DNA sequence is TGTGCCTGGAGTGACGGGTCAGGGCCAGCTTTCTTT.